The subject of this entry is one TCR beta chain. The table came from immunoSEQ multiplex PCR; TCRdb's copy has only in-frame clones and leaves some out. The sample has 120,000 or so clones; roughly 91% are singletons. The ends lost 0 bases at V and 2 bases at J; junction bases unmatched: 1. Per the germline V gene, CDR1 is SGDLS and CDR2 is YYNGEE. There are 15 residues in the CDR3. These data come from a study of T cell responses to AZD1222 COVID-19 vaccine. Sequenced material: peripheral blood, taken on day 0 of AZD1222 vaccination. This receptor was taken from an adult in good health. The genes are TRBV9 and TRBJ2-1; 8 positions agree with TRBD2. CDR3 coding DNA: TGTGCCAGCAGCGTAGACGGGAGGGCCTACAATGAGCAGTTCTTC. Its protein product is CASSVDGRAYNEQFF. The complete variable domain, with remaining parts taken from reference TRBV9 and TRBJ2-1, reads DSGVTQTPKHLITATGQRVTLRCSPRSGDLSVYWYQQSLDQGLQFLIQYYNGEERAKGNILERFSAQQFPDLHSELNLSSLELGDSALYFCASSVDGRAYNEQFFGPGTRLTVL.